These T cell receptor beta chains were read from a single sample in a study of blood T cell repertoires in COVID-19. The data were produced by immunoSEQ multiplex PCR, yet TCRdb's version contains in-frame clones alone and is incomplete. The sample includes a few hundred thousand clones, around 88% of them seen just once. Sample: PBMCs or T cells enriched from blood (not recorded which). The origin of the receptors is a woman aged 40 to 49 who had recovered from COVID-19. Both conserved end residues are part of each CDR3. The D gene is left open where the match is weak. Not all rows give a size; the values are once, few, many and, for expanded clones, a class.

clone size	J gene	D gene	V gene	CDR3 protein	CDR3 DNA
NA	TRBJ2-2	TRBD1	TRBV19	CATDAGRDRGYFGELFF	TGTGCCACCGACGCCGGTCGGGACAGGGGGTATTTCGGGGAGCTGTTTTTT
NA	TRBJ2-5	NA	TRBV7-9	CASSPSLAETQYF	TGTGCCAGCAGCCCTAGTCTAGCGGAGACCCAGTACTTC
few	TRBJ2-4	NA	TRBV20-1	CSAEDRNIQYF	TGCAGTGCTGAGGACAGAAACATTCAGTACTTC
NA	TRBJ2-3	TRBD2	TRBV5-1	CASSRLAGASTDTQYF	TGCGCCAGCAGCCGTTTAGCGGGGGCAAGCACAGATACGCAGTATTTT
NA	TRBJ2-1	TRBD1	TRBV27	CASSAPGQGAYNEQFF	TGTGCCAGCAGCGCGCCGGGACAGGGGGCCTACAATGAGCAGTTCTTC
NA	TRBJ1-1	TRBD1	TRBV9	CASSAQVGTGKNTEAFF	TGTGCCAGCAGCGCTCAGGTGGGGACAGGGAAAAACACTGAAGCTTTCTTT
NA	TRBJ2-6	NA	TRBV7-2	CASSLYQGKIGANVLTF	TGTGCCAGCAGCTTATATCAGGGAAAGATTGGGGCCAACGTCCTGACTTTC
NA	TRBJ1-6	TRBD1	TRBV28	CASSDTRTGYNSPLHF	TGTGCCAGCAGTGATACCCGGACAGGTTATAATTCACCCCTCCACTTT
NA	TRBJ2-5	TRBD1	TRBV6-2/TRBV6-3	CASSPQGPQETQYF	TGTGCCAGCAGTCCACAGGGGCCCCAAGAGACCCAGTACTTC
once	TRBJ1-1	TRBD1	TRBV28	CASSLSPGQGRPEAFF	TGTGCCAGCAGTTTAAGCCCAGGACAGGGAAGGCCTGAAGCTTTCTTT
NA	TRBJ1-1	NA	TRBV30	CAWSESGNTEAFF	TGTGCCTGGAGCGAGTCGGGGAACACTGAAGCTTTCTTT
NA	TRBJ2-7	TRBD2	TRBV7-3	CASSPGLAGAREQYF	TGTGCCAGCAGCCCCGGACTAGCGGGAGCCCGCGAGCAGTACTTC
NA	TRBJ2-1	TRBD2	TRBV7-3	CASSLKGGASGSNEQFF	TGTGCCAGCAGCTTAAAGGGAGGGGCTAGCGGGAGCAATGAGCAGTTCTTC
NA	TRBJ2-1	TRBD1	TRBV9	CASSPPSGQGAYNEQFF	TGTGCCAGCAGCCCCCCGTCCGGCCAGGGGGCTTACAATGAGCAGTTCTTC
NA	TRBJ1-5	NA	TRBV19	CASRNRVGYQPQHF	TGTGCCAGTAGAAACAGGGTTGGTTATCAGCCCCAGCATTTT
NA	TRBJ1-5	TRBD1	TRBV4-1	CASSHRPGTGNSNQPQHF	TGCGCCAGCAGCCACCGGCCCGGGACAGGGAATAGCAATCAGCCCCAGCATTTT
NA	TRBJ2-7	NA	TRBV30	CAWSVAGAYEQYF	TGTGCCTGGAGTGTGGCCGGGGCCTACGAGCAGTACTTC
NA	TRBJ1-2	TRBD1	TRBV24-1	CATSDWRQGENYGYTF	TGTGCCACCAGTGACTGGAGACAGGGAGAAAACTATGGCTACACCTTC
NA	TRBJ2-3	NA	TRBV5-1	CASSSSPGQTSTDTQYF	TGCGCCAGCAGCTCCTCTCCCGGACAAACCAGCACAGATACGCAGTATTTT
NA	TRBJ2-5	TRBD2	TRBV7-9	CASVYPGRLAGGSLETQYF	TGTGCCAGCGTCTATCCCGGTCGCCTAGCGGGAGGGTCTTTGGAGACCCAGTACTTC
NA	TRBJ2-3	NA	TRBV6-5	CASSRGGNTDTQYF	TGTGCCAGCAGTCGAGGGGGAAACACAGATACGCAGTATTTT
once	TRBJ1-3	NA	TRBV28	CASSLDRPRNTIYF	TGTGCCAGCAGTTTAGACAGACCAAGAAACACCATATATTTT
NA	TRBJ2-7	NA	TRBV11-2	CASSLSPEWSYEQYF	TGTGCCAGCAGCCTCTCCCCTGAGTGGTCCTACGAGCAGTACTTC
NA	TRBJ2-7	NA	TRBV6-2/TRBV6-3	CASSYLRWQYF	TGTGCCAGCAGTTACTTGCGTTGGCAGTACTTC
NA	TRBJ1-1	TRBD1	TRBV5-1	CASARDSDTEAFF	TGCGCCAGCGCCCGGGACAGTGACACTGAAGCTTTCTTT
once	TRBJ2-3	TRBD2	TRBV11-2	CASSLGASGTSRDTQYF	TGTGCCAGCAGCTTAGGTGCTAGCGGGACGTCCCGTGATACGCAGTATTTT
NA	TRBJ1-6	NA	TRBV28	CASSLGGRNSPLHF	TGTGCCAGCAGTTTAGGTGGCCGAAATTCACCCCTCCACTTT
NA	TRBJ2-3	TRBD2	TRBV7-9	CASSPGWLADTDTQYF	TGTGCCAGCAGCCCGGGCTGGCTAGCGGATACAGATACGCAGTATTTT
NA	TRBJ2-4	NA	TRBV28	CATTDPRGLAKNIQYF	TGTGCCACCACGGACCCCCGGGGTCTAGCCAAAAACATTCAGTACTTC
NA	TRBJ1-3	NA	TRBV6-1	CASSEFWGGNTIYF	TGTGCCAGCAGTGAATTCTGGGGCGGAAACACCATATATTTT
NA	TRBJ1-1	NA	TRBV4-2	CASSQEWRMNTEAFF	TGTGCCAGCAGCCAGGAGTGGCGTATGAACACTGAAGCTTTCTTT
NA	TRBJ1-4	NA	TRBV2	CASGQSEKLFF	TGTGCCAGCGGGCAGAGTGAAAAACTGTTTTTT
NA	TRBJ2-7	NA	TRBV6-1	CASSDPGVYEQYF	TGTGCCAGCAGTGACCCGGGTGTATACGAGCAGTACTTC
NA	TRBJ1-1	NA	TRBV14	CASSQGTAGLNTEAFF	TGTGCCAGCAGCCAAGGTACAGCCGGTTTGAACACTGAAGCTTTCTTT
NA	TRBJ1-2	NA	TRBV6-5	CASSYGGRNYGYTF	TGTGCCAGCAGTTACGGGGGCAGGAATTATGGCTACACCTTC
NA	TRBJ2-2	TRBD2	TRBV28	CASSSGLAGDNTGELFF	TGTGCCAGCAGTTCCGGACTAGCGGGAGATAACACCGGGGAGCTGTTTTTT
NA	TRBJ2-3	NA	TRBV5-6	CASSLPHPGKGTQYF	TGTGCCAGCAGCTTGCCCCACCCGGGAAAGGGTACGCAGTATTTT
NA	TRBJ1-2	NA	TRBV28	CSSCRDKSYGYTF	TGTTCGTCATGCCGGGACAAATCGTATGGCTACACCTTC
NA	TRBJ2-3	NA	TRBV24-1	CATSDRDRTGDTQYF	TGTGCCACCAGTGACCGTGACAGAACGGGAGATACGCAGTATTTT
NA	TRBJ2-3	NA	TRBV6-6	CASTRTTVGDTQYF	TGTGCCAGCACCCGAACGACAGTGGGAGATACGCAGTATTTT
NA	TRBJ2-1	NA	TRBV15	CATTRAGTYNEQFF	TGTGCCACCACACGCGCGGGGACCTACAATGAGCAGTTCTTC
NA	TRBJ2-7	TRBD2	TRBV3-1/TRBV3-2	CASSQRTSGVYEQYF	TGTGCCAGCAGCCAGAGGACTAGCGGTGTTTACGAGCAGTACTTC
once	TRBJ1-3	NA	TRBV30	CACSAVNSGNTIYF	TGTGCCTGTTCCGCAGTGAACTCTGGAAACACCATATATTTT